This TCR beta chain is from a study of beta chain features in type 1 diabetes (dated 2018 in TCRdb). Notes on the research overall: Mean age, gender distribution, total cell number and subset yield were not different between patients and healthy donors. Regulatory and stem cell-like memory subsets were obtained from only 8 patients and roughly 8 healthy donors, while naive and central memory subsets were obtained from all 30 or so donors. The study compared TCRB repertoires of sorted circulating CD4+ T cell subsets between recently diagnosed type 1 diabetes patients and matched healthy donors. A total of approximately 100 million sorted cells were examined across all samples, and the number of cells per subset was strongly correlated with RNA yield.

Including cysteine and phenylalanine, the CDR3 has 13 amino acids. Only the CDR3 DNA stays, 39 bases, in frame from base 1. V has 8 bases trimmed and J has 5 bases trimmed; junction bases matching no gene number 8. In the germline V gene, CDR1 corresponds to MNHNS and CDR2 to SASEGT. About this clone: Its antigen is not yet known. Base qualities are not recorded, but no much larger clone differs from it by a single base.

The entire amount of isolated RNA was reverse transcribed using the High Capacity cDNA Reverse Transcription Kit, so the sequenced TCRB transcripts were expressed ones. Naive, central memory and regulatory T cell samples underwent deep immunoSEQ sequencing, averaging about 3.57 million total reads per sample. Sorted cells were lysed in RLT buffer and RNA was extracted with DNase-treated RNeasy Micro or Mini kits, depending on cell number. Each cell subset was processed separately to prevent cross-contamination, with patient and healthy donor samples processed together. The immunoSEQ multiplex PCR was used to amplify TCRB sequences from cDNA, generating 87-bp fragments that spanned the CDR3 region. Sequencing of the amplicons was done on the Illumina HiSeq platform. The authors processed their data as follows. Synthetic template baselines were used to correct PCR bias computationally, reads within Hamming distance 2 were collapsed together, and singletons that could not be merged were discarded. Reads were aligned against IMGT to assign V, D and J genes, CDR3 length and insertions or deletions at six rearrangement sites. Clonotype counts were normalized to sorted cell number within each subset before computing true diversity and Gini coefficients with the tcR R package. The overlap coefficient, calculated on TCRB nucleotide sequences, was used to measure repertoire sharing. The source is immuneACCESS, and TCRdb retained only in-frame sequences with V and J called. Part of the clones is not carried over; for the studies checked, unresolved V genes explain less than half of this, and the remainder is unexplained. V and J calls plus clone size are reproduced from that table; the DNA served to infer D and trimming. The table for this sample lists around 58,000 clones; roughly three fifths of them were counted only once. The ten largest clones represent 2% to 2.5% of the sample.

From each donor, a single peripheral blood sample of roughly 0.11 L on average was drawn into heparinised tubes. Naive, central memory, regulatory and stem cell-like memory CD4+ T cells were sorted on a BD FACSAria II using a panel including CD45RO, CCR7, CD25, CD127, CD95 and CD27. Purity was above 95% for every sorted population. PBMCs were isolated right away by Lymphoprep density gradient centrifugation and were stained directly, without culture. To minimize batch effects, samples were stained and sorted in pairs, one healthy donor with one patient per experiment. The full study reports these points: In all four CD4+ subsets, TCRB CDR3 length was moderately but significantly shorter in type 1 diabetes patients. HLA sub-analyses involved small numbers of individuals, so any influence of HLA type on TCRB rearrangement remained unresolved. Shorter templates might be favored by PCR, yet because patient and control samples were amplified and corrected together, any such skew would affect both groups equally. Fewer insertions and more nucleotide deletions at VDJ recombination sites were observed in patients with type 1 diabetes, implying thymic rearrangement abnormalities. Because cDNA was sequenced instead of genomic DNA, activated cells with high expression could be over-represented, although the groups did not differ in activation or CD3 levels. Naive, central memory and regulatory TCRB repertoires appeared to be more similar among patients than among healthy donors.

The sequenced sample was Tregs from blood. The intended sense of this specimen's cell subset or site label: regulatory CD4+ T cells. The TCR originated in a woman younger than 35 in good health. The rearranged chain carries TRBV6-1 and TRBJ2-7, with TRBD1 matching 8 junction bases. The DNA sequence follows: TGTGCCAGCGTTCAGGACAGGGTCCACGAGCAGTACTTC. This sequence encodes CASVQDRVHEQYF.